A selection of T cell receptor beta chains follows, all from one sample in a study of regulatory T cells in long-lasting Graves disease. From the multiplex PCR reads, TCRdb called clonotypes with MiXCR, one entry per CDR3 protein. The sample gives about 460,000 distinct CDR3 sequences, around 15% of which show up once; around a sixth is in the top ten. This sample also belongs to another study, concerning T cells in Graves' hyperthyroidism and ophthalmopathy.

The sequenced sample was peripheral blood mononuclear cells (PBMCs), obtained at new diagnosis, from a patient treated with antithyroid drugs. Receptors originate from a woman aged 45-65 years with Graves disease. Both conserved end residues are part of each CDR3. Fields, in order: V gene, CDR3 length, clone size, D gene, J gene, CDR3 DNA, CDR3 protein. The D gene is left open where the match is weak. Size is omitted from some rows. Given values are once, few, many or a class for expanded clones.

V gene: TRBV27; CDR3 length: 12; clone size: -; D gene: -; J gene: TRBJ2-2; CDR3 DNA: TGTGCCAGCAGTTTATACCCCGGGGAGCTGTTTTTT; CDR3 protein: CASSLYPGELFF
V gene: TRBV20-1; CDR3 length: 15; clone size: -; D gene: TRBD1; J gene: TRBJ1-1; CDR3 DNA: TGCAGTGCTAGAGGGGCTTGGGACAGGGGACCTGAAGCTTTCTTT; CDR3 protein: CSARGAWDRGPEAFF
V gene: TRBV5-1; CDR3 length: 13; clone size: many; D gene: TRBD1; J gene: TRBJ2-1; CDR3 DNA: TGTGCCAGCAGCGTCAGGGGGTACAATGAGCAGTTCTTC; CDR3 protein: CASSVRGYNEQFF
V gene: TRBV3-1; CDR3 length: 16; clone size: many; D gene: TRBD2; J gene: TRBJ2-2; CDR3 DNA: TGTGCCAGCAGCCTGACTAGCGGGAGAGGAACCGGGGAGCTGTTTTTT; CDR3 protein: CASSLTSGRGTGELFF
V gene: TRBV6-9; CDR3 length: 18; clone size: many; D gene: TRBD2; J gene: TRBJ2-2; CDR3 DNA: TGTGCCAGCAGTTACTTCTCAGCGGGAGGGATAGACACCGGGGAGCTGTTTTTT; CDR3 protein: CASSYFSAGGIDTGELFF
V gene: TRBV12-3/TRBV12-4; CDR3 length: 12; clone size: many; D gene: -; J gene: TRBJ2-3; CDR3 DNA: TGTGCCAGCAGCTTAATGGGGGATACGCAGTATTTT; CDR3 protein: CASSLMGDTQYF
V gene: TRBV11-2; CDR3 length: 16; clone size: many; D gene: -; J gene: TRBJ1-3; CDR3 DNA: TGTGCCAGCAGCTTCCCCCGGGGGAAGTTGAGAAACACCATATATTTT; CDR3 protein: CASSFPRGKLRNTIYF
V gene: TRBV5-1; CDR3 length: 14; clone size: -; D gene: TRBD2; J gene: TRBJ2-1; CDR3 DNA: TGCGCCAGCAGCCCGCGACTAGCTGACAATGAGCAGTTCTTC; CDR3 protein: CASSPRLADNEQFF
V gene: TRBV19; CDR3 length: 14; clone size: once; D gene: TRBD1; J gene: TRBJ2-5; CDR3 DNA: TGTGCCAGTACCGACAGGGGGACGAAAGAGACCCAGTACTTC; CDR3 protein: CASTDRGTKETQYF
V gene: TRBV11-2; CDR3 length: 13; clone size: many; D gene: -; J gene: TRBJ2-3; CDR3 DNA: TGTGCCAGCAGCCCTACAGGTGAAGATACGCAGTATTTT; CDR3 protein: CASSPTGEDTQYF
V gene: TRBV5-1; CDR3 length: 16; clone size: few; D gene: TRBD2; J gene: TRBJ2-3; CDR3 DNA: TGCGCCAGCAGCTCTGGACTAGCGGGATACACAGATACGCAGTATTTT; CDR3 protein: CASSSGLAGYTDTQYF
V gene: TRBV2; CDR3 length: 14; clone size: many; D gene: -; J gene: TRBJ1-1; CDR3 DNA: TGTGCCAGCAGTGATATGGGGCTTGCCACTGAAGCTTTCTTT; CDR3 protein: CASSDMGLATEAFF
V gene: TRBV4-2; CDR3 length: 18; clone size: -; D gene: -; J gene: TRBJ2-6; CDR3 DNA: TGTGCCAGCAGCCCCCAGGGAGGAGGGGGCGCTGGGGCCAACGTCCTGACTTTC; CDR3 protein: CASSPQGGGGAGANVLTF